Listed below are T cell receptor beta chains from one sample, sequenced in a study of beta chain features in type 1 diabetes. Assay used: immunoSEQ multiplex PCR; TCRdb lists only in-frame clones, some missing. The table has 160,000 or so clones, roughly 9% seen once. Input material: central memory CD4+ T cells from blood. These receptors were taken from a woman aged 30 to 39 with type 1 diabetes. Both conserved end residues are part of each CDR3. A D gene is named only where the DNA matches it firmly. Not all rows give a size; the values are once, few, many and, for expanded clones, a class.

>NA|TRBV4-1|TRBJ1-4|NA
CASSPGTTEKLFF
TGCGCCAGCAGCCCGGGGACAACTGAAAAACTGTTTTTT
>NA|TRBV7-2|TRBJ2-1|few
CASTSPRSGTYNEQFF
TGTGCCAGCACCTCCCCGAGGAGTGGGACTTACAATGAGCAGTTCTTC
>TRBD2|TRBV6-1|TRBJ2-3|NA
CASSEGSSGSTDTQYF
TGTGCCAGCAGTGAAGGGTCTAGCGGGTCGACAGATACGCAGTATTTT
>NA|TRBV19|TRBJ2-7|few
CASTPDSYTEQYF
TGTGCCAGTACCCCGGACAGCTATACCGAGCAGTACTTC
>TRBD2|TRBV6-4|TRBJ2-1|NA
CAISKEREGGNEQFF
TGTGCCATCAGTAAGGAGCGGGAGGGGGGCAATGAGCAGTTCTTC
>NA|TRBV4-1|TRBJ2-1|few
CASSHLGLLSNNEQFF
TGCGCCAGCAGCCATTTGGGACTCCTGTCAAACAATGAGCAGTTCTTC
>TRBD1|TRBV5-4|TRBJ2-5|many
CASSFRTGTGGETQYF
TGTGCCAGCAGCTTTAGGACCGGTACAGGGGGCGAGACCCAGTACTTC
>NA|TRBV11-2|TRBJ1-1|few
CASSPPVRSTEAFF
TGTGCCAGCAGCCCTCCGGTACGTAGCACTGAAGCTTTCTTT
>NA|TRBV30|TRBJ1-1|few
CAWSVSYRQLMNTEAFF
TGTGCCTGGAGTGTATCATATCGACAGCTTATGAACACTGAAGCTTTCTTT
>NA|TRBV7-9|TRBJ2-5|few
CASSWGGAKTQYF
TGTGCCAGCAGCTGGGGGGGCGCAAAGACCCAGTACTTC
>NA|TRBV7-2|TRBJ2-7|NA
CASSSEDTYEQYF
TGTGCCAGCAGCTCAGAGGACACGTACGAGCAGTACTTC
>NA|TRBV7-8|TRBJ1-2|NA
CASSFGFGYTF
TGTGCCAGCAGCTTCGGTTTTGGCTACACCTTC
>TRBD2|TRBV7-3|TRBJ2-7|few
CASSFTGLGAEQYF
TGTGCCAGCAGCTTTACGGGACTAGGAGCCGAGCAGTACTTC
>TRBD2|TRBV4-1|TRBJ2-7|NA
CASSTSGSYEQYF
TGCGCCAGCTCAACTAGCGGATCCTACGAGCAGTACTTC
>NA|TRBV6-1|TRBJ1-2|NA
CASSVSNYGYTF
TGTGCCAGCAGTGTCAGTAACTATGGCTACACCTTC
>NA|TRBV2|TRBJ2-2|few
CASSPTGWAGELFF
TGTGCCAGCAGCCCGACAGGTTGGGCCGGGGAGCTGTTTTTT
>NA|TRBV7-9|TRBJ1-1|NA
CASSTQGDTEAFF
TGTGCCAGCAGCACACAGGGTGACACTGAAGCTTTCTTT
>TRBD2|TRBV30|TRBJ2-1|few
CAWRTSGQYNEQFF
TGTGCCTGGCGGACTAGCGGGCAGTACAATGAGCAGTTCTTC
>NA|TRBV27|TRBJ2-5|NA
CASSSPRFRETQYF
TGTGCCAGCAGTTCCCCCCGTTTTAGAGAGACCCAGTACTTC
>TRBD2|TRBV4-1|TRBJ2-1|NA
CASSQEGGSPGGEQFF
TGCGCCAGCAGCCAAGAAGGCGGGAGCCCCGGGGGTGAGCAGTTCTTC
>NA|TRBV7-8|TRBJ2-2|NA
CASSTRDLNTGELFF
TGCGCCAGCAGCACCAGGGACTTGAACACCGGGGAGCTGTTTTTT
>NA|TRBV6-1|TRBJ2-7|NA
CASIVGFGIVYEQYF
TGTGCCAGCATAGTGGGATTCGGGATCGTATACGAGCAGTACTTC
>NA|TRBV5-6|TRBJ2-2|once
CASSLNAGRTNTGELFF
TGTGCCAGCAGCTTAAATGCGGGACGAACGAACACCGGGGAGCTGTTTTTT
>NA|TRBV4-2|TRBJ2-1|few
CASSLALATYNEQFF
TGTGCCAGCAGCTTGGCGCTAGCTACCTACAATGAGCAGTTCTTC
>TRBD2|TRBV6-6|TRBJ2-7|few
CASSPGGALEQYF
TGTGCCAGCAGTCCGGGGGGAGCTCTTGAGCAGTACTTC
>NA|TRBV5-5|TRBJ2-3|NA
CASSLVGRGPDTQYF
TGTGCCAGCAGCTTGGTCGGCAGGGGACCGGATACGCAGTATTTT